This is a list of T cell receptor beta chains from one sample in a study of cytomegalovirus exposure and HLA in healthy donors. The data were produced by immunoSEQ multiplex PCR, yet TCRdb's version contains in-frame clones alone and is incomplete. Among roughly 200,000 clones listed, around 77% were seen once. Sequenced: PBMCs. The receptor set was obtained from a man aged 30 to 39 in good health and CMV-seronegative. The CDR3 runs from the conserved cysteine through the conserved F or W. Each record gives: clone size, V gene, D gene, J gene, CDR3 protein, CDR3 DNA. D genes are given only for firm matches. Size is omitted from some rows. Given values are once, few, many or a class for expanded clones.

NA	TRBV9	TRBD1	TRBJ2-1	CASSVRTGMGNEQFF	TGTGCCAGCAGCGTAAGGACAGGGATGGGCAATGAGCAGTTCTTC
NA	TRBV13	TRBD1	TRBJ2-3	CASSQRGQGVTDTQYF	TGTGCCAGCAGCCAGAGGGGACAGGGAGTAACAGATACGCAGTATTTT
few	TRBV7-9	TRBD2	TRBJ2-2	CASSLGSGRANSGELFF	TGTGCCAGCAGCTTAGGGAGCGGGAGGGCCAACTCCGGGGAGCTGTTTTTT
NA	TRBV19	NA	TRBJ1-5	CASSIVEGFSNQPQHF	TGTGCCAGTAGTATAGTGGAGGGTTTTAGCAATCAGCCCCAGCATTTT
NA	TRBV27	NA	TRBJ1-5	CVTGVFGNQPQHF	TGTGTCACCGGGGTGTTTGGCAATCAGCCCCAGCATTTT
NA	TRBV11-3	NA	TRBJ2-3	CASSLPGDTQYF	TGTGCCAGCAGCCTACCAGGGGATACGCAGTATTTT
NA	TRBV6-1	TRBD1	TRBJ1-4	CASKNGQGSEKLFF	TGTGCCAGCAAGAACGGACAGGGTAGTGAAAAACTGTTTTTT
NA	TRBV5-1	TRBD2	TRBJ2-1	CASSGGLAGRYNEQFF	TGCGCCAGCAGCGGGGGACTAGCGGGAAGATACAATGAGCAGTTCTTC
NA	TRBV27	TRBD1	TRBJ1-1	CASSPRQGARRTEAFF	TGTGCCAGCAGTCCCCGACAGGGGGCTCGTCGGACTGAAGCTTTCTTT
NA	TRBV10-3	TRBD2	TRBJ2-7	CAISEPSTSGSYEQYF	TGTGCCATCAGTGAGCCCTCGACTAGCGGGAGTTACGAGCAGTACTTC
once	TRBV25-1	NA	TRBJ1-2	CASSEANLRGYTF	TGTGCCAGCAGTGAAGCAAACTTGAGAGGCTACACCTTC
NA	TRBV14	NA	TRBJ2-7	CASSREAAYEQYF	TGTGCCAGCAGCCGGGAGGCGGCCTACGAGCAGTACTTC
NA	TRBV6-1	TRBD2	TRBJ2-1	CASSGMREIPHEQFF	TGTGCCAGCAGTGGTATGCGGGAGATCCCCCATGAGCAGTTCTTC
once	TRBV11-2	NA	TRBJ2-5	CASSLDQTGQETQYF	TGTGCCAGCAGCTTAGATCAGACAGGCCAAGAGACCCAGTACTTC
NA	TRBV7-3	TRBD2	TRBJ2-1	CASSLLGLAGYNEQFF	TGTGCCAGCAGCTTACTGGGTCTAGCGGGGTACAATGAGCAGTTCTTC
NA	TRBV6-5	TRBD1	TRBJ1-5	CASSSQGAGNQPQHF	TGTGCCAGCAGTTCGCAGGGGGCGGGCAATCAGCCCCAGCATTTT